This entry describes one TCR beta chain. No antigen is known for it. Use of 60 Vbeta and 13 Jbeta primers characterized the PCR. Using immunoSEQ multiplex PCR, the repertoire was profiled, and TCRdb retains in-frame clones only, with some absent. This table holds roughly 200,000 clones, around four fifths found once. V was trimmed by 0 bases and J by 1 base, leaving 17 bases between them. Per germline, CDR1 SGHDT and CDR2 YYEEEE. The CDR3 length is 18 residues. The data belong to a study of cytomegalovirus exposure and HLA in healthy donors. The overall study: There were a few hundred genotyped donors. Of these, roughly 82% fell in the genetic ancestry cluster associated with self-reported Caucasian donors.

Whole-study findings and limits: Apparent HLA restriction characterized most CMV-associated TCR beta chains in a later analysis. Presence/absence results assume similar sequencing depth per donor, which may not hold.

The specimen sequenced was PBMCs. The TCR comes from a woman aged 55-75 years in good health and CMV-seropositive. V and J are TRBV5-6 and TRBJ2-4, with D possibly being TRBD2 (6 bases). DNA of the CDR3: TGTGCCAGCAGCTTGGTTTTACTACGGAGCGGGGCCAAAAACATTCAGTACTTC. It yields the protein CASSLVLLRSGAKNIQYF.